The 10 T cell receptor beta chains presented below share a single source sample, sequenced in a study of blood T cell repertoires in COVID-19. Data came from immunoSEQ multiplex PCR; TCRdb stores just in-frame clones and leaves some out. The data show around 150,000 clones, around four fifths seen once. The sample taken for sequencing was peripheral blood. These receptors all come from a woman aged 80 or older with acute or convalescent COVID-19.

The chain employs TRBV4-3 and TRBJ2-3; the D is unclear. CDR1 and CDR2 from the germline V gene are LGHNA and YSLEER. The CDR3 extends over 14 amino acids. V was cut by 5 bases and J by 1 base, with 10 bases left in between. The CDR3 region is CASSEFGGTDTQYF. CDR3 nucleotide sequence: TGCGCCAGCAGCGAGTTCGGTGGCACAGATACGCAGTATTTT.

The CDR3 is CASSYKPDRDVGGYTF. As DNA, the CDR3 is TGTGCCAGCAGTTACAAGCCGGACAGGGACGTGGGTGGCTACACCTTC. This rearrangement joins TRBV6-5 to TRBJ1-2, with 8 bases aligning to TRBD1. The V gene end was trimmed by 2 bases and the J gene end by 7 bases; junction bases not matched to a gene: 12. The germline gives CDR1 MNHEY, CDR2 SVGAGI. This CDR3 has 16 amino acids.

The rearrangement links TRBV5-4 to TRBJ2-3; 10 nucleotides agree with TRBD1. The length of the CDR3 is 11 residues. Germline lookup yields CDR1 SGHNT and CDR2 YYREEE (reference sequence). V was pared by 3 bases and J by 13 bases, with 2 bases of the junction left unmatched. DNA of the CDR3: TGTGCCAGCAGCTCCGGGACAGGGGAGTATTTT. Translating it yields CASSSGTGEYF.

V is TRBV19 and J is TRBJ2-5; 10 nucleotides agree with TRBD2. CDR1 and CDR2 from the germline V gene are LNHDA and SQIVND (reference sequence). After removal of 6 bases from V and 5 bases from J, the junction contained 6 bases not matched to a gene. This CDR3 has 14 amino acids. CDR3 nucleotides: TGTGCCAGTAGCCCTAGCGGGAGTACGGAGACCCAGTACTTC. It translates to CASSPSGSTETQYF.

The rearrangement links TRBV2 to TRBJ2-7, with 7 bases matching TRBD1. V lost 6 bases to trimming and J lost 6 bases; unmatched junction nucleotides: 5. This CDR3 has 12 amino acids. Germline V gives CDR1 SNHLY, CDR2 FYNNEI. CDR3 coding DNA: TGTGCCAGCAGAGCTACAGGGGCCGAGCAGTACTTC. Translation: CASRATGAEQYF.

V usage is TRBV30 and J usage is TRBJ2-1; D possibly corresponds to TRBD2 (6 bases). Germline loops: CDR1 GTSNPN, CDR2 SVGIG (reference sequence). The CDR3 has 12 amino acids. Trimming cost V 2 bases and J 15 bases, with 17 bases left between them. The CDR3 region has the DNA TGTGCCTGGAGTTCAACTAGCCCGCTTTGGTTCTTC. Encoded protein: CAWSSTSPLWFF.

The chain combines TRBV19 with TRBJ2-1; TRBD2 matches at 10 bases. The V gene's germline CDR1 is LNHDA and CDR2 SQIVND (reference sequence). The trim removed 7 bases at V and 4 bases at J, leaving 7 bases unmatched. This CDR3 has 15 residues. CDR3 amino acids: CASKEGLATYNEQFF. The CDR3 bases are TGTGCCAGTAAAGAGGGACTAGCGACATACAATGAGCAGTTCTTC.

The V gene is TRBV9, the J gene TRBJ1-1; D may be TRBD1 (5 bases). Germline lookup yields CDR1 SGDLS and CDR2 YYNGEE. The CDR3 has 18 residues. The V gene lost 3 bases and the J gene lost 1 base, with 22 bases spanning the gap. The CDR3 coding sequence is TGTGCCAGCAGCGCTCCTAAGGGGCGGACGACCTGGAACACTGAAGCTTTCTTT. Translating it yields CASSAPKGRTTWNTEAFF.

V and J are TRBV20-1 and TRBJ2-2; 7 bases are shared with TRBD1. Germline CDR1 reads DFQATT; CDR2 reads SNEGSKA (reference sequence). The CDR3 length is 14 residues. V lost 3 bases, J lost 7 bases, and 8 bases stayed unmatched. Here the CDR3 reads CSASREGAGGELFF. The CDR3 DNA sequence: TGCAGTGCTAGTCGAGAGGGGGCCGGCGGGGAGCTGTTTTTT.

V usage is TRBV12-2 and J usage is TRBJ1-1; the table names TRBD1, a call not compared with the DNA. TRBV12-2 is described as a pseudogene. This CDR3 contains 14 residues. The CDR3 nucleotides read TGTGCAAGTCGCTTAATCGGGACAGACACTGAAGCTTTCTTT. Its protein is CASRLIGTDTEAFF.